The clone carrying this T cell receptor (beta chain) was detected only a few times. The sample is drawn from a study of patients and donors after allogeneic stem cell transplantation. Using its own MiXCR run on the RT-PCR reads, TCRdb lists one record per CDR3 protein. The repertoire holds approximately 430,000 distinct CDR3 sequences, with 16% as singletons. This CDR3 contains 14 residues. Trimming pared 4 bases from V and 6 bases from J, leaving 16 bases between. Germline V gives CDR1 SNHLY, CDR2 FYNNEI. The source is a human donor who was either an allogeneic HSCT recipient or a stem cell or donor lymphocyte infusion donor (not recorded which). It is not recorded whose cells these are; they may come from a transplant donor. The sequenced sample consisted of blood, either unsorted or a sorted T cell fraction (not recorded which). This sequence joins TRBV2 and TRBJ2-7; possibly TRBD1 for D (5 bases). CDR3 DNA sequence: TGTGCCAGCAGTGTGGTCGGCAGGGCCATCGAGCAGTACTTC. This gives the protein CASSVVGRAIEQYF.